Listed below are T cell receptor beta chains from one sample, sequenced in a study of blood T cell repertoires in COVID-19. Data came from immunoSEQ multiplex PCR; TCRdb stores just in-frame clones and leaves some out. The sample lists fewer than 250,000 clones; approximately 86% were seen once. The specimen was peripheral blood. The receptors come from a man aged 55 to 70 with acute or convalescent COVID-19. Each CDR3 is given with its conserved first and last residue.

j_call	v_call	cdr3_length	cdr3_aa
TRBJ1-2	TRBV5-1	19	CASSTAYNRDTQQTYGYTF
TRBJ2-1	TRBV11-1	14	CASRFRLSYNEQFF
TRBJ1-2	TRBV27	15	CASSFDPGANYGYTF
TRBJ1-2	TRBV10-3	18	CAISEQERQGMRVGGYTF
TRBJ1-1	TRBV9	15	CASSVGWGVNTEAFF
TRBJ2-1	TRBV2	16	CASSPSGGRTWNEQFF
TRBJ2-5	TRBV7-7	15	CASSLDRGTMETQYF
TRBJ1-3	TRBV3-1/TRBV3-2	14	CASSQASSGNTIYF
TRBJ2-2	TRBV11-3	15	CASSGTGTNTGELFF
TRBJ1-3	TRBV5-1	15	CASNLGLPSGNTIYF
TRBJ2-1	TRBV5-8	18	CASSVMGLAGGQWGEQFF
TRBJ2-3	TRBV5-8	16	CASSLKTQAFSDTQYF
TRBJ1-1	TRBV27	14	CASSLDRVNTEAFF
TRBJ1-3	TRBV19	14	CASRDSTSGNTIYF
TRBJ2-5	TRBV7-9	16	CASSLDRARYQETQYF
TRBJ2-5	TRBV5-1	15	CASRRSGAAQETQYF
TRBJ2-1	TRBV3-1/TRBV3-2	18	CASSQEPGLAGAYNEQFF
TRBJ1-1	TRBV20-1	14	CSASVYQGWAEAFF
TRBJ1-5	TRBV10-3	15	CAISTTELGNQPQHF
TRBJ2-5	TRBV9	16	CASSPQGATGEETQYF
TRBJ1-3	TRBV15	18	CATSRDIQGKSSGNTIYF